The TCR beta chain described here comes from a study of a mutant IDH1 vaccine in newly diagnosed glioma. CDR1 is SGHKS and CDR2 is YYEKEE in the germline V gene (reference sequence). The length of the CDR3 is 15 residues. V dropped 0 bases and J dropped 3 bases, with 13 bases sitting between them. Sequencing was performed with immunoSEQ multiplex PCR; in TCRdb, only in-frame clones are kept and a portion is missing. The table lists 25,000 to 30,000 clones, 70% to 85% of them singletons. With regard to this clone: Its antigen is unknown.

The time point is: week 5, during vaccination. Doses of 300 ug of mutant IDH1 20-mer peptide were given with topical imiquimod. V gene TRBV5-5 combines with J gene TRBJ2-7, with a possible D match to TRBD2 (5 bases). The specimen comprised PBMCs, sampled from a glioma patient whose treatment included an IDH1 peptide vaccine. This receptor was identified in a man aged 35-49 years with glioma. Some clones in this sample may be carry-over from other donors' samples. In nucleotides, the CDR3 is TGTGCCAGCAGCTTGGCTCCCGGAGGCGGCTACGAGCAGTACTTC. It translates to CASSLAPGGGYEQYF.